The source of this T cell receptor beta chain is a study of shared clonotypes between healthy human individuals. Germline loops: CDR1 SGDLS, CDR2 YYNGEE. Trimming shortened V by 0 bases and J by 4 bases, and 19 bases separated the two germline ends. The CDR3 spans 17 residues. TCRdb keeps only in-frame clones here, not all; method: immunoSEQ multiplex PCR. The repertoire holds approximately 2.1 million clones, with approximately 95% as singletons. The material sequenced was naive CD4+ T cells from PBMCs. Subset noted: CD45RA+ positively selected. This receptor was taken from a man in his late teens or twenties in good health. Some clones in this sample may be carry-over from other donors' samples. This chain links TRBV9 with TRBJ1-2; a possible D gene is TRBD1 (6 bases). CDR3: CASSVDRAWGAIYGYTF. The CDR3 DNA follows: TGTGCCAGCAGCGTAGATAGGGCGTGGGGGGCCATCTATGGCTACACCTTC.